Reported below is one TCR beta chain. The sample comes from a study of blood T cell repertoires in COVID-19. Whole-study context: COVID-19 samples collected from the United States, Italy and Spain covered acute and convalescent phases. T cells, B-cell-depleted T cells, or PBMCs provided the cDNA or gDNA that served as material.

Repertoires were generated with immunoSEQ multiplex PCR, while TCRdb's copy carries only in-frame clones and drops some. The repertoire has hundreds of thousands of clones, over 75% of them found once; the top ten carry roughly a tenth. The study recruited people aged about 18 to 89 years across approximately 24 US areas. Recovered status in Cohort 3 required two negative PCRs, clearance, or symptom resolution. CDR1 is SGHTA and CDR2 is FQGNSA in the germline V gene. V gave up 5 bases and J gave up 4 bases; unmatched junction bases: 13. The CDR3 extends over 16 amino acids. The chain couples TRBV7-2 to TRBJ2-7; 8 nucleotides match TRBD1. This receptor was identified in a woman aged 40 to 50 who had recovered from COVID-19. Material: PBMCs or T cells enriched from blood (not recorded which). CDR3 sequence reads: CASSPQAGRGLYEQYF. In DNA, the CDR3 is TGTGCCAGCAGCCCCCAAGCAGGCAGGGGGCTGTACGAGCAGTACTTC.